Listed here are 2 T cell receptor delta chains from one sample, sequenced in a study of gamma-delta T cells after stem cell transplantation. TCRdb reanalysed the RT-PCR reads with CATT. Here the sample spans roughly 1,800 delta-chain clones, about 4.4% being singletons. Material for sequencing was gamma-delta T cells. These receptors came from a human donor. It is not recorded whose cells these are; they may come from a transplant donor.

This clone has only a few counts. This specimen includes other DNA sequences encoding the same CDR3. V is TRDV2 and J is TRDJ1; 10 nucleotides line up with TRDD3. The V gene end was trimmed by 4 bases and the J gene end by 1 base; junction bases not matched to a gene: 8. CDR3 size: 16 residues. Germline-derived CDR1 and CDR2 are GEAIGNYY and EKD. In nucleotides, the CDR3 is TGTGCCTGTGAGGGCCTGGGGGATATCACCACCGATAAACTCATCTTT. This sequence encodes CACEGLGDITTDKLIF.

The chain recombines TRDV2 with TRDJ1, with 9 bases that match TRDD3. Germline CDR1 and CDR2: GEAIGNYY and EKD. The J segment lost 0 bases and the V segment lost 3 bases, leaving 19 bases of the junction unmatched. There are 20 residues in the CDR3. CDR3 protein: CACDPLQVATGGADTDKLIF. CDR3 in DNA: TGTGCCTGTGACCCCCTCCAAGTCGCGACTGGGGGAGCCGACACCGATAAACTCATCTTT.